This T cell receptor beta chain was retrieved from a study of shared clonotypes between healthy human individuals. Study summary: The plates for each donor numbered three CD4 naive, three CD4 memory, two CD8 naive and one CD8 memory.

Regarding this clone: Its specificity is not known.

Findings of the study overall: Lower generation probabilities were found for non-shared clonotypes than for those shared by all four donors.

Trimming at V came to 2 bases and at J to 3 bases, leaving 5 bases not matched to a gene. CDR1 and CDR2 from the germline V gene are SGHRS and YFSETQ. This CDR3 comprises 15 residues. How the authors handled the data: For the immunoSEQ data, sequences were junction-only without quality scores, so filtering differed. TCRdb keeps only in-frame clones here, not all; method: immunoSEQ multiplex PCR. The V and J calls and the clone size are those of that table, but D and trimming were determined from the DNA. The profile shows hundreds of thousands of clones, over 65% of them singletons. V gene TRBV5-1 combines with J gene TRBJ1-3; 7 bases line up with TRBD1. This sequence was found in a young woman in good health. Sequencing input: memory CD4+ T cells sorted from blood. Documented subset: CD45RA-negative fraction. The chain's CDR3 is CASSFGTVFGNTIYF. CDR3 bases: TGCGCCAGCAGCTTCGGGACAGTTTTTGGAAACACCATATATTTT.